These T cell receptor beta chains were read from a single sample in a study of regulatory T cells in long-lasting Graves disease. In TCRdb, the multiplex PCR reads were re-called with MiXCR into one record per CDR3 protein. The sample holds about 210,000 distinct CDR3 sequences; roughly 19% are singletons and the top ten take about 11%. The same data also contributed to another study, on T cells in Graves' hyperthyroidism and ophthalmopathy.

The sample here was peripheral blood mononuclear cells (PBMCs), taken at new diagnosis, from a patient treated with antithyroid drugs. The receptors were gathered from a woman younger than 45 with Graves disease. Both conserved end residues are part of each CDR3. A D gene is named only where the DNA matches it firmly. Some rows have no size entry. The others give once, few or many, or a class for an expanded clone.

CDR3nt: TGTGCCAGCAGCCAAGGAGGAGGGAAGCGAGAGACCCAGTACTTC; CDR3aa: CASSQGGGKRETQYF; abundance: NA; v_gene: TRBV4-2; d_gene: NA; j_gene: TRBJ2-5
CDR3nt: TGTGCCAGCAGTTTTTCCGGGGATGGCACTGAAGCTTTCTTT; CDR3aa: CASSFSGDGTEAFF; abundance: many; v_gene: TRBV27; d_gene: NA; j_gene: TRBJ1-1
CDR3nt: TGTGCCAGCAGCTTTCTTCTTGTGGGGGCAACTAATGAAAAACTGTTTTTT; CDR3aa: CASSFLLVGATNEKLFF; abundance: many; v_gene: TRBV7-8; d_gene: NA; j_gene: TRBJ1-4
CDR3nt: TGTGCCAGCAGCCGCTCTGGGGTTTCCATATATTTT; CDR3aa: CASSRSGVSIYF; abundance: NA; v_gene: TRBV7-9; d_gene: NA; j_gene: TRBJ1-3
CDR3nt: TGTGCCAGCAGCGTAGGTGATGGGGCTAGCGGCGTGTACGAGCAGTACTTC; CDR3aa: CASSVGDGASGVYEQYF; abundance: many; v_gene: TRBV9; d_gene: TRBD2; j_gene: TRBJ2-7
CDR3nt: TGTGCCAGCAGTGAAGGGGTGGCAGGGGAAGGAAATCAGCCCCAGCATTTT; CDR3aa: CASSEGVAGEGNQPQHF; abundance: NA; v_gene: TRBV2; d_gene: NA; j_gene: TRBJ1-5
CDR3nt: TGTGCCAGCAGTTTATACCCCTTTCTAGCGGGGGTCTCCTACGAGCAGTACTTC; CDR3aa: CASSLYPFLAGVSYEQYF; abundance: many; v_gene: TRBV27; d_gene: TRBD2; j_gene: TRBJ2-7
CDR3nt: TGTGCCAGTAGTCGGGGGTCGGGGGGAGCTTTCTTT; CDR3aa: CASSRGSGGAFF; abundance: many; v_gene: TRBV19; d_gene: NA; j_gene: TRBJ1-1
CDR3nt: TGTGCCAGTAGGGGACAGCCATATAGCAATCAGCCCCAGCATTTT; CDR3aa: CASRGQPYSNQPQHF; abundance: many; v_gene: TRBV19; d_gene: TRBD1; j_gene: TRBJ1-5
CDR3nt: TGTGCCAGCAGCCAATTGGGAGGCTACACCTTC; CDR3aa: CASSQLGGYTF; abundance: many; v_gene: TRBV16; d_gene: NA; j_gene: TRBJ1-2
CDR3nt: TGTGCCAGCAGCCCGGACGTGTGGGAAGAAGAGACCCAGTACTTC; CDR3aa: CASSPDVWEEETQYF; abundance: many; v_gene: TRBV7-9; d_gene: NA; j_gene: TRBJ2-5